The rows below give T cell receptor beta chains drawn from one sample of a study of T-cell memory formation after mild COVID-19. One entry per CDR3 protein results from TCRdb running MiXCR on the 5' RACE reads. The top ten hold about 15% of the sample, which has some 130,000 distinct CDR3 sequences, about a sixth seen once. Sequenced input: PBMCs or a T cell subset sorted from them (not recorded which). These receptors were obtained from an adult woman who had mild COVID-19 (a few samples of this study predate the infection). Cell type and time point are not known. Both conserved end residues are trimmed from each CDR3.

TRBV18 | 12 | ASSPSKDYIEQY
TRBV11-2 | 13 | ASSLGGLGKNIQY
TRBV28 | 13 | ASSSGFYMNTEAF
TRBV5-6 | 12 | ASTYGGFNQPQH
TRBV27 | 12 | ASSVPGANQPQH
TRBV7-9 | 10 | ASSPGTGQAF
TRBV29-1 | 10 | SVGEPAGELF
TRBV20-1 | 12 | SARLAESTDTQY
TRBV20-1 | 12 | SASTGGASYGYT
TRBV29-1 | 9 | SVETDYEQY
TRBV18 | 13 | ASSPDLSSNYGYT
TRBV10-3 | 12 | AISDSGNTGELF
TRBV4-1 | 11 | ASSQVLNQPQH
TRBV24-1 | 13 | ATSDLGGRSGEQF
TRBV5-1 | 12 | ASSSIPSNYGYT
TRBV14 | 12 | ASSQEGGTTEAF
TRBV7-9 | 13 | ASSPERGLQETQY
TRBV6-5 | 14 | ASSYSRGGITGELF
TRBV20-1 | 10 | SARGAAYEQY
TRBV2 | 14 | ASSEALLHPYDTQY
TRBV14 | 14 | ASSQGPRLTGGEQF
TRBV4-3 | 15 | ASSQDLLRTENNEQF